This TCR beta chain was found in a study of identical twins. This clonotype was seen only a few times. This CDR3 is built from 15 residues. From germline, CDR1 is MNHNS and CDR2 SASEGT. Losses at the gene ends were 7 bases for V and 0 bases for J; bases not matched to a gene: 8. TCRdb re-called the 5' RACE reads with MiXCR, one entry per CDR3 protein. The data show hundreds of thousands of distinct CDR3 sequences, 12% seen once. Another study also made use of these data, one on yellow fever vaccine responses in identical twins.

The sequencing input was CD8+ T cells sorted from blood. The clonotype originates from a woman younger than 35 in good health. The chain couples TRBV6-1 to TRBJ1-2, with 7 bases matching TRBD1. CDR3 in amino acids: CASKTGTYSNYGYTF. DNA of the CDR3: TGTGCCAGCAAGACAGGGACCTACTCTAACTATGGCTACACCTTC.